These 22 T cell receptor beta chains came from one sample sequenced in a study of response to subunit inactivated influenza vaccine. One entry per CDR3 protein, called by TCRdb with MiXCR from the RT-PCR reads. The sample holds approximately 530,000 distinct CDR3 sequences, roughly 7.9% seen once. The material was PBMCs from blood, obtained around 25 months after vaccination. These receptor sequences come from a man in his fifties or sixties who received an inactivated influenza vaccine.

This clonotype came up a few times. The CDR3: CASSSSQGTREEQFF. The CDR3 nucleotides read TGTGCCAGCAGCTCTTCACAGGGGACTAGGGAGGAGCAGTTCTTC. This rearrangement joins TRBV7-2 to TRBJ2-1, with D maybe TRBD2 (8 bases). V lost 4 bases, J lost 10 bases, and 20 bases lay in between. In germline, CDR1 is SGHTA, CDR2 FQGNSA. The CDR3 spans 15 residues.

The CDR3 bases are TGTGCCAGCAGCCGGGACAGGGGGAAGTACGAGCAGTACTTC. Its translation is CASSRDRGKYEQYF. The chain carries TRBV3-1 and TRBJ2-7; 11 bases are shared with TRBD1. The trim removed 4 bases at V and 4 bases at J, leaving 3 bases unmatched. The CDR3 is 14 amino acids. The germline V gene has CDR1 LGHDT and CDR2 YNNKEL (reference sequence).

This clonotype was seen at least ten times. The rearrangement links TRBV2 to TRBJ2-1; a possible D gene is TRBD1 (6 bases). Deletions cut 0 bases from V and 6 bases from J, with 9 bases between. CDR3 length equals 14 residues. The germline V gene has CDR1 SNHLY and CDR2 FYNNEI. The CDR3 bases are TGTGCCAGCAGTGAAGCGCAGGGGTCCAATGAGCAGTTCTTC. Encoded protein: CASSEAQGSNEQFF.

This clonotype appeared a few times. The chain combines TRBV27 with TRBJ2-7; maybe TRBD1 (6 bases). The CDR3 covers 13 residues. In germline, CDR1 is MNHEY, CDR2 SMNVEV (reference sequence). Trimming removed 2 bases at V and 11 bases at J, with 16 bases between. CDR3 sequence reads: CASSLDRTNLEYF. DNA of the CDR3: TGTGCCAGCAGTTTAGACAGGACGAATCTAGAGTACTTC.

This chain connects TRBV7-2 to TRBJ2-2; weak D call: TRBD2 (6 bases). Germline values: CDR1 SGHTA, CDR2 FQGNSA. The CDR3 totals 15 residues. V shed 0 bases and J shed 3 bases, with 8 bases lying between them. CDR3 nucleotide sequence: TGTGCCAGCAGCTTAGCGGGACTGCACACCGGGGAGCTGTTTTTT. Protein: CASSLAGLHTGELFF. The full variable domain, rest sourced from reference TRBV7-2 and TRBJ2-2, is GAGVSQSPSNKVTEKGKDVELRCDPISGHTALYWYRQSLGQGLEFLIYFQGNSAPDKSGLPSDRFSAERTGGSVSTLTIQRTQQEDSAVYLCASSLAGLHTGELFFGEGSRLTVL.

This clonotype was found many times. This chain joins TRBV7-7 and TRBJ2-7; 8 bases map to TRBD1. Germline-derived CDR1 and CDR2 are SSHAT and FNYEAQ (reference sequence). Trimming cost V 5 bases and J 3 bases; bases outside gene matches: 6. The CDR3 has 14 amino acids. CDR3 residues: CASSPGTGHYEQYF. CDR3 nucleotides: TGTGCCAGCAGCCCCGGGACAGGTCACTACGAGCAGTACTTC.

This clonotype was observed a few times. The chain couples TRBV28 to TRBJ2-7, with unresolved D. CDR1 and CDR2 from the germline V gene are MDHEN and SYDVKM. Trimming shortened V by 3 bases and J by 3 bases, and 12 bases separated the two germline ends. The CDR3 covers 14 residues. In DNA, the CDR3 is TGTGCCAGCAGTTTGGGTGGGAAAGGCTACGAGCAGTACTTC. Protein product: CASSLGGKGYEQYF.

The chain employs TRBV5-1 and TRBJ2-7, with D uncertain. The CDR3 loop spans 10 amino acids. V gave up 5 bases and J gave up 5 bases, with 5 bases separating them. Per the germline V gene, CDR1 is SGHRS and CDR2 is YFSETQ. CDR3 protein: CASRQNEQYF. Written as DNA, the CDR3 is TGCGCCAGCAGACAGAACGAGCAGTACTTC. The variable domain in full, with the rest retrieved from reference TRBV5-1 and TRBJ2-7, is KAGVTQTPRYLIKTRGQQVTLSCSPISGHRSVSWYQQTPGQGLQFLFEYFSETQRNKGNFPGRFSGRQFSNSRSEMNVSTLELGDSALYLCASRQNEQYFGPGTRLTVT.

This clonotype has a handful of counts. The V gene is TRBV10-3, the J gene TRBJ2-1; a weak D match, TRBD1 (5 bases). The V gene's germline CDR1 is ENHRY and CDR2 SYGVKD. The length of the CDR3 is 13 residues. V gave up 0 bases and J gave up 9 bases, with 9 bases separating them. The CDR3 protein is CAISESDGAEQFF. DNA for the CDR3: TGTGCCATCAGTGAGTCCGATGGGGCTGAGCAGTTCTTC.

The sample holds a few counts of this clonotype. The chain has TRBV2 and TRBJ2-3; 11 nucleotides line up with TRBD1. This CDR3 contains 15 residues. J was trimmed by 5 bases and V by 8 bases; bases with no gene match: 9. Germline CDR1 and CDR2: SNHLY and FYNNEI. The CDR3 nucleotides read TGTGCCAGCGGACGGACAGGGGGCGAGGGAGATACGCAGTATTTT. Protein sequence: CASGRTGGEGDTQYF.

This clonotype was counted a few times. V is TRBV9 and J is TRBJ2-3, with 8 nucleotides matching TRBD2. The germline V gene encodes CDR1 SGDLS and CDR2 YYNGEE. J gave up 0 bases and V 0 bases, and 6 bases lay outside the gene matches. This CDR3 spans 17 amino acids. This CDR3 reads CASSVAGGPRSTDTQYF. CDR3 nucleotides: TGTGCCAGCAGCGTAGCGGGGGGGCCCCGAAGCACAGATACGCAGTATTTT.

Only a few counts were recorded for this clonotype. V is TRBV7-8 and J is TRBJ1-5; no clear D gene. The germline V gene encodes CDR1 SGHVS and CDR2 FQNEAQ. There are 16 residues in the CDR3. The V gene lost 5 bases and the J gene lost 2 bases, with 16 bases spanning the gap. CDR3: CASSPSLGTRNQPQHF. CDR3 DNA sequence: TGTGCCAGCAGCCCGAGCCTGGGAACCCGCAATCAGCCCCAGCATTTT. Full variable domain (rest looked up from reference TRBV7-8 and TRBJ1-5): GAGVSQSPRYKVAKRGQDVALRCDPISGHVSLFWYQQALGQGPEFLTYFQNEAQLDKSGLPSDRFFAERPEGSVSTLKIQRTQQEDSAVYLCASSPSLGTRNQPQHFGDGTRLSIL.

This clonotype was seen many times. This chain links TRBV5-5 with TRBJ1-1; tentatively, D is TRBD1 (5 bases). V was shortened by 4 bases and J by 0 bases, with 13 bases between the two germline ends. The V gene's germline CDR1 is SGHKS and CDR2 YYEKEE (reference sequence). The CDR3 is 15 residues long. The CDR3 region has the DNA TGTGCCAGCAGCCCCCGGGACCTCATGAACACTGAAGCTTTCTTT. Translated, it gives CASSPRDLMNTEAFF. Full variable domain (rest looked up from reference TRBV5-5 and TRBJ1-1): DAGVTQSPTHLIKTRGQQVTLRCSPISGHKSVSWYQQVLGQGPQFIFQYYEKEERGRGNFPDRFSARQFPNYSSELNVNALLLGDSALYLCASSPRDLMNTEAFFGQGTRLTVV.

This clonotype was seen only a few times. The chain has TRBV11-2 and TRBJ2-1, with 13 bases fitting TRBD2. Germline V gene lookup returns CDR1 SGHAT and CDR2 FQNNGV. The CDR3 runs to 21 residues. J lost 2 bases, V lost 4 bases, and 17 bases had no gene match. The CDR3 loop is CASSSPPPGLAGTEPYNEQFF. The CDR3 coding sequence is TGTGCCAGCAGCTCCCCACCTCCGGGACTAGCGGGAACTGAACCCTACAATGAGCAGTTCTTC.

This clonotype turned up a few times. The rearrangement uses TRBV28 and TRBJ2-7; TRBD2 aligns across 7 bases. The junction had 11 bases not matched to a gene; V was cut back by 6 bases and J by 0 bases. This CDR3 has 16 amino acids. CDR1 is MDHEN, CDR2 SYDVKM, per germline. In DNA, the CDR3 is TGTGCCAGCAGCCCCGGGCGGGGGATTCCCTCCTACGAGCAGTACTTC. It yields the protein CASSPGRGIPSYEQYF.

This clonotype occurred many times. The CDR3 DNA follows: TGTGCCAGCTCACCAGTTGGTAGCGGGAGTTCCGGGGAGCTGTTTTTT. Residues: CASSPVGSGSSGELFF. The chain employs TRBV18 and TRBJ2-2; the match to TRBD2 covers 9 bases. This CDR3 spans 16 amino acids. Germline CDR1 and CDR2: KGHSH and LQKENI. V shed 2 bases and J 6 bases; nucleotides not matched to a gene: 7.

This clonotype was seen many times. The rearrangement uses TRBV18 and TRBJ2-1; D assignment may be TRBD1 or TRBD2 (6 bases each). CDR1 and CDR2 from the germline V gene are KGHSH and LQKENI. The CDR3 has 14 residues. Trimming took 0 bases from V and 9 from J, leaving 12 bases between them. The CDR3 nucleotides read TGTGCCAGCTCACCACCGTCGGGGGCTGGTGAGCAGTTCTTC. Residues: CASSPPSGAGEQFF.

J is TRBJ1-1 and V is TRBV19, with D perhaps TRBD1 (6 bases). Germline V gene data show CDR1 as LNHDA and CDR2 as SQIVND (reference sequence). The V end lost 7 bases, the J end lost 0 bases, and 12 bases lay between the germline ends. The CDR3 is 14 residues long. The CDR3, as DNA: TGTGCCAGTATCAAGGGGGGAATGAACACTGAAGCTTTCTTT. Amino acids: CASIKGGMNTEAFF.

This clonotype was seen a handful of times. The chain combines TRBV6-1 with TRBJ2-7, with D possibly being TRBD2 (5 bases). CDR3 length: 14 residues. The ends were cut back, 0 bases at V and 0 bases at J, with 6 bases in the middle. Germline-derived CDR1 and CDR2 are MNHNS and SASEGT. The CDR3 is CASSEAGISYEQYF. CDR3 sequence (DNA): TGTGCCAGCAGTGAAGCCGGGATCTCCTACGAGCAGTACTTC.

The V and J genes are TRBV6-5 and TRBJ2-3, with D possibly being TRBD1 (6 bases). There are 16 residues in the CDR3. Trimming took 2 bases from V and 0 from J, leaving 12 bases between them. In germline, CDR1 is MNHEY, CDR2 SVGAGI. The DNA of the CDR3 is TGTGCCAGCAGTTACGGGACAAGGCTCAGCACAGATACGCAGTATTTT. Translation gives CASSYGTRLSTDTQYF.

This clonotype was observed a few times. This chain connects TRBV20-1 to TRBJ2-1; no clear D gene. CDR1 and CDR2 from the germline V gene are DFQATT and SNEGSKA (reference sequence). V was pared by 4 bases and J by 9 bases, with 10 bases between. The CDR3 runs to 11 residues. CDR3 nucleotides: TGCAGTGCTACCACAGCAATTGAGCAGTTCTTC. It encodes CSATTAIEQFF.

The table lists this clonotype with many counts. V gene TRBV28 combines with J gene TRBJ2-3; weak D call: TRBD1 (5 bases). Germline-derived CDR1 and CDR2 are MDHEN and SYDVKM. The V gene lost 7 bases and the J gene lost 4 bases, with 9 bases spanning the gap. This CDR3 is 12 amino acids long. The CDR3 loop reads CASMGPADTQYF. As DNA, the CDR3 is TGTGCCAGCATGGGGCCTGCAGATACGCAGTATTTT.